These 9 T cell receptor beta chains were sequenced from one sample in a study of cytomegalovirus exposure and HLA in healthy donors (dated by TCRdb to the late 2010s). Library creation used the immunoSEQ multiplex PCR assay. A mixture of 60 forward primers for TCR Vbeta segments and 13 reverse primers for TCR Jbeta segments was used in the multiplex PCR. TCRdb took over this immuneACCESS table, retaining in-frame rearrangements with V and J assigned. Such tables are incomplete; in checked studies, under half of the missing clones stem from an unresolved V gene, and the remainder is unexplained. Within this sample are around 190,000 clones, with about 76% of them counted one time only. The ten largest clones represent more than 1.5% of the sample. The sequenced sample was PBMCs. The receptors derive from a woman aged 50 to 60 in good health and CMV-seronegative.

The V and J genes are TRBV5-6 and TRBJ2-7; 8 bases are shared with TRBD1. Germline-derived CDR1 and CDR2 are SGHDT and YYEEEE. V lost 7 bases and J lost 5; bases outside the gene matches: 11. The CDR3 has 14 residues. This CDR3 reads CASQPDRGIDEQYF. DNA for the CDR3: TGTGCCAGCCAACCCGACAGGGGAATAGACGAGCAGTACTTC.

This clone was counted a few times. The CDR3 sequence is CASSYPGTGNTEAFF. CDR3 in DNA: TGTGCCAGCAGTTACCCCGGGACAGGGAACACTGAAGCTTTCTTT. The V and J genes are TRBV6-6 and TRBJ1-1; 8 positions agree with TRBD1. CDR1 is MNHNY and CDR2 is SVGAGI in the germline V gene (reference sequence). Trimming took 2 bases from V and 1 from J; bases not matched to a gene: 3. CDR3 size: 15 residues.

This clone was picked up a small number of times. The CDR3 nucleotides are TGTGCCAGCAGAGAGACCGGGAGAAGGTCCCGGGGGGCTTTCTTT. It codes for CASRETGRRSRGAFF. The chain is built from TRBV6-6 and TRBJ1-1; a possible D gene is TRBD1 (5 bases). V was trimmed by 6 bases and J by 11 bases, leaving 25 bases between them. This CDR3 has 15 residues. Germline values: CDR1 MNHNY, CDR2 SVGAGI (reference sequence).

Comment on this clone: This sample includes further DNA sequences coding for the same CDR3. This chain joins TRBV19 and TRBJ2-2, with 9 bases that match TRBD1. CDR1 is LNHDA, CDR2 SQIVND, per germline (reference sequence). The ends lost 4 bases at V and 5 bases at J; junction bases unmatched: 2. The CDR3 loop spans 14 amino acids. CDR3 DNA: TGTGCCAGTAGTACGACAGGGGGGACCGGGGAGCTGTTTTTT. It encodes CASSTTGGTGELFF.

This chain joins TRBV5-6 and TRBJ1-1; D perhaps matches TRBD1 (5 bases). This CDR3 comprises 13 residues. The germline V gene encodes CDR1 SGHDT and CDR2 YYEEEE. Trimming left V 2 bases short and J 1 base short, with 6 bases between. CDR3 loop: CASSFGGNTEAFF. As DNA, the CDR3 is TGTGCCAGCAGCTTCGGGGGGAACACTGAAGCTTTCTTT.

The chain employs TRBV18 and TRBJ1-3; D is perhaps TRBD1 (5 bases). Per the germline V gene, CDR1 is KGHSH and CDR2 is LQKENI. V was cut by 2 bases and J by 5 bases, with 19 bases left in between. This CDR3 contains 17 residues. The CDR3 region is CASSPAAVFGGRNTIYF. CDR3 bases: TGTGCCAGCTCACCAGCCGCGGTCTTTGGGGGGAGAAACACCATATATTTT. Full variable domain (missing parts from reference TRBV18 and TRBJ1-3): NAGVMQNPRHLVRRRGQEARLRCSPMKGHSHVYWYRQLPEEGLKFMVYLQKENIIDESGMPKERFSAEFPKEGPSILRIQQVVRGDSAAYFCASSPAAVFGGRNTIYFGEGSWLTVV.

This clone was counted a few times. The CDR3 sequence is CASSLGQGGEKLFF. The CDR3 DNA follows: TGTGCCAGCAGCCTCGGACAGGGCGGTGAAAAACTGTTTTTT. This chain connects TRBV11-2 to TRBJ1-4, with 8 bases lining up with TRBD1. V shed 5 bases, J shed 7 bases, and the junction held 6 bases outside the gene matches. CDR1 and CDR2 from the germline V gene are SGHAT and FQNNGV. The CDR3 sequence is 14 residues long.

CDR3 sequence reads: CASSLIAGGPGNEQFF. The CDR3 coding sequence is TGTGCCAGCAGTTTGATAGCGGGAGGGCCTGGAAATGAGCAGTTCTTC. The J gene is TRBJ2-1, the V gene TRBV6-5; TRBD2 matches 11 bases. V lost 4 bases and J lost 7; bases outside the gene matches: 9. The CDR3 consists of 16 residues. Germline V gene lookup returns CDR1 MNHEY and CDR2 SVGAGI.

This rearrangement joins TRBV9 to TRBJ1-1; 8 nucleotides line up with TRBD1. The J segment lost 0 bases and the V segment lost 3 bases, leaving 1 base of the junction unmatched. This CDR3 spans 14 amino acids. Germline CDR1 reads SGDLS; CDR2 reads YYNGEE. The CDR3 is CASSGQGMNTEAFF. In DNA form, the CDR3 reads TGTGCCAGCAGCGGACAGGGGATGAACACTGAAGCTTTCTTT. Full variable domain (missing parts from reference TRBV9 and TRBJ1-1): DSGVTQTPKHLITATGQRVTLRCSPRSGDLSVYWYQQSLDQGLQFLIQYYNGEERAKGNILERFSAQQFPDLHSELNLSSLELGDSALYFCASSGQGMNTEAFFGQGTRLTVV.